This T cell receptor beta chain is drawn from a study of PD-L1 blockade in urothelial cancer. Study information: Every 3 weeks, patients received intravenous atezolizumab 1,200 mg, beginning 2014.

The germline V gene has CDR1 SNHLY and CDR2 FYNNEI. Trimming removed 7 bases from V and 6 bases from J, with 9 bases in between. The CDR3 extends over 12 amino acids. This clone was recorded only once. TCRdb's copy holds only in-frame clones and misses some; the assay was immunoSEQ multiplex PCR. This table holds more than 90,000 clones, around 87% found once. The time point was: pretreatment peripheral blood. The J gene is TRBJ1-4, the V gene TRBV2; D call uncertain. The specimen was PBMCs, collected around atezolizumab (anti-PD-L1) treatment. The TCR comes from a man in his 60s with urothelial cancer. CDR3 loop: CASTEMDEKLFF. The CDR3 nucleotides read TGTGCCAGCACCGAGATGGATGAAAAACTGTTTTTT.